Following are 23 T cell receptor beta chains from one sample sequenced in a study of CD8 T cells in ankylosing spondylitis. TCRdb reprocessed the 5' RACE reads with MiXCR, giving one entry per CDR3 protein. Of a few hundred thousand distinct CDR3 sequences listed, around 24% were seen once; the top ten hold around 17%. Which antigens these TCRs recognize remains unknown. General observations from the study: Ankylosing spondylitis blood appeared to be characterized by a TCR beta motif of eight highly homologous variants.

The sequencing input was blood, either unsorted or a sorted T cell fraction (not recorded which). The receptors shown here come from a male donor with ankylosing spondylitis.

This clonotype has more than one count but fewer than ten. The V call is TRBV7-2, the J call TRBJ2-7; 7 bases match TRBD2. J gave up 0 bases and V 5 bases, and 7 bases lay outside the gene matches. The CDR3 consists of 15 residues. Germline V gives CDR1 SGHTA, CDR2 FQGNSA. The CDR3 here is CASSVSSGGSYEQYF. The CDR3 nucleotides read TGTGCCAGCAGCGTCTCTAGCGGCGGCTCCTACGAGCAGTACTTC. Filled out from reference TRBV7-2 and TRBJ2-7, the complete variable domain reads GAGVSQSPSNKVTEKGKDVELRCDPISGHTALYWYRQSLGQGLEFLIYFQGNSAPDKSGLPSDRFSAERTGGSVSTLTIQRTQQEDSAVYLCASSVSSGGSYEQYFGPGTRLTVT.

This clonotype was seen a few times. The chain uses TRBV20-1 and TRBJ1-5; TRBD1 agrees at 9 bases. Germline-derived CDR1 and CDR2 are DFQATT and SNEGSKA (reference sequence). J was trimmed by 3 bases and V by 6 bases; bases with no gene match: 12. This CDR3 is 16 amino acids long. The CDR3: CSAPDRQGVSNQPQHF. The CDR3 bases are TGCAGTGCCCCAGACCGACAGGGGGTGTCCAATCAGCCCCAGCATTTT.

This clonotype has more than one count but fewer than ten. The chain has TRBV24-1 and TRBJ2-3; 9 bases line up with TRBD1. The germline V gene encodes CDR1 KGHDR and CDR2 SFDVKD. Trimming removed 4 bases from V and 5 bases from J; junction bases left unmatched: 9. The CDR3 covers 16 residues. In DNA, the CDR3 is TGTGCCACCAGTGACCCGACAGGGGGTGGGGAAGATACGCAGTATTTT. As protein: CATSDPTGGGEDTQYF.

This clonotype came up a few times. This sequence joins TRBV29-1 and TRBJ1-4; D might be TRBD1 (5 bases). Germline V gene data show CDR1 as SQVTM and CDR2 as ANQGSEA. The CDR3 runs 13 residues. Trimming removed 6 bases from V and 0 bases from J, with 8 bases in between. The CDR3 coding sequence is TGCAGCGTCACAGGCGCAACTAATGAAAAACTGTTTTTT. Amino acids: CSVTGATNEKLFF.

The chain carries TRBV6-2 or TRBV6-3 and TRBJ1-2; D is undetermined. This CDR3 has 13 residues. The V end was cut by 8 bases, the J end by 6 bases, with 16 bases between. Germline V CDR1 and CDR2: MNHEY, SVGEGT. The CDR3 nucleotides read TGTGCCAGCCGTTCCACTGTAGCCGATGGCTACACCTTC. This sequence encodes CASRSTVADGYTF.

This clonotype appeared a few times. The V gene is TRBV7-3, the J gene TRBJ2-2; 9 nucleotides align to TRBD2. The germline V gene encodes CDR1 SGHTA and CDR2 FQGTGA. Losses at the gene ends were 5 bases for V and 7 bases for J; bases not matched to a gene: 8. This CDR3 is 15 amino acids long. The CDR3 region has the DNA TGTGCCAGCAGCGGATCGGGACTAGCTGGCGGGGAGCTGTTTTTT. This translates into CASSGSGLAGGELFF.

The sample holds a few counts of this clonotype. CDR3 residues: CASRAGQGGNYEQYF. CDR3 bases: TGCGCCAGCAGGGCGGGACAGGGGGGAAACTACGAGCAGTACTTC. The rearrangement uses TRBV5-1 and TRBJ2-7, with 11 bases fitting TRBD1. Germline V gene data show CDR1 as SGHRS and CDR2 as YFSETQ. The CDR3 consists of 15 residues. V was pared by 5 bases and J by 3 bases, with 7 bases of the junction left unmatched.

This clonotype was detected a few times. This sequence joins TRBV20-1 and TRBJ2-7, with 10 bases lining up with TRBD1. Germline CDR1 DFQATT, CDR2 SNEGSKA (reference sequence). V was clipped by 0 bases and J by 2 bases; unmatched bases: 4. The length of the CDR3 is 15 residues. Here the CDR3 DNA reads TGCAGTGCTAGAGATCCCGGACAGGGGGCCTACGAGCAGTACTTC. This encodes CSARDPGQGAYEQYF.

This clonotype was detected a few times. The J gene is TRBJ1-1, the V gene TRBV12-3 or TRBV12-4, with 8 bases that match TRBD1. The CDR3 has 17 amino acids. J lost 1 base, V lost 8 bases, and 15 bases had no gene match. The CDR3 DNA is TGTGCCAGCGAACGCGGACAGGGCGGGTTTGGGAACACTGAAGCTTTCTTT. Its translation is CASERGQGGFGNTEAFF.

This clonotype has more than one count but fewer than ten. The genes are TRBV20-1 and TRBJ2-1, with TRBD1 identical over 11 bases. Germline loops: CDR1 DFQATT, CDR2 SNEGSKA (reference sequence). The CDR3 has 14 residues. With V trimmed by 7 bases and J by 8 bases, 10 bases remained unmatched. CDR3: CSVLRDRGFDEQFF. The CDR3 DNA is TGCAGTGTACTCCGGGACAGGGGGTTCGATGAGCAGTTCTTC.

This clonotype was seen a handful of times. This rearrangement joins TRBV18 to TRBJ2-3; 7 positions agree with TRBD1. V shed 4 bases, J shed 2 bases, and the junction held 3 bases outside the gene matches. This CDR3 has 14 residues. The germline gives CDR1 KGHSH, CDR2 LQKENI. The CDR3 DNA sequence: TGTGCCAGCTCACGGGGGACAGCCACAGATACGCAGTATTTT. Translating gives CASSRGTATDTQYF.

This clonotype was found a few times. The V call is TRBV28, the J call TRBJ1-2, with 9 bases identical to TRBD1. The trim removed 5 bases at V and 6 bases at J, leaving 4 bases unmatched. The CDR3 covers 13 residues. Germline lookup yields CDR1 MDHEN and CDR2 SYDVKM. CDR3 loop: CASSGTGRHGYTF. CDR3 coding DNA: TGTGCCAGCAGTGGGACAGGGAGGCATGGCTACACCTTC.

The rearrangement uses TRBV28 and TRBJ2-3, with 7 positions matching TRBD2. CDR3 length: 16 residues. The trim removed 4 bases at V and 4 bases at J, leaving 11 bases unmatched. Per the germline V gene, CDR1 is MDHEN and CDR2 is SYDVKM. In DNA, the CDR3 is TGTGCCAGCAGTTCCCCTTGGGAGGGAGGGTCAGATACGCAGTATTTT. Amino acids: CASSSPWEGGSDTQYF.

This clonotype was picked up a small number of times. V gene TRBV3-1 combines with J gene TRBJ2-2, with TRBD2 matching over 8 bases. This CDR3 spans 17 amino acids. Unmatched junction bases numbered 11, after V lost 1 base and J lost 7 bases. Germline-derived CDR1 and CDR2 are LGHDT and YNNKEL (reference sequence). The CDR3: CASSQARGGGPVGELFF. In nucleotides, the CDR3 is TGTGCCAGCAGCCAAGCTCGGGGGGGAGGGCCGGTCGGGGAGCTGTTTTTT.

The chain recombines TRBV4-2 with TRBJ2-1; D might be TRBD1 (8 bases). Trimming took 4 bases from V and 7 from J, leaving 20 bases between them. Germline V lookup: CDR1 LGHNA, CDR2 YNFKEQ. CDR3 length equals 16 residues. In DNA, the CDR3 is TGTGCCAGCAGCCTCGCAGGGGGCGGGGGCATGAATGAGCAGTTCTTC. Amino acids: CASSLAGGGGMNEQFF.

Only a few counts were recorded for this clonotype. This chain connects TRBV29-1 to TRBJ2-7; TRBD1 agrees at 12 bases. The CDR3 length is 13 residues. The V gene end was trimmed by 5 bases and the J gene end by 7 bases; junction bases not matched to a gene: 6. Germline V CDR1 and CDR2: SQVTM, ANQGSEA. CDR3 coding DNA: TGCAGCGTTAACCGGGACAGGGGGCAAGAGCAGTACTTC. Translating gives CSVNRDRGQEQYF.

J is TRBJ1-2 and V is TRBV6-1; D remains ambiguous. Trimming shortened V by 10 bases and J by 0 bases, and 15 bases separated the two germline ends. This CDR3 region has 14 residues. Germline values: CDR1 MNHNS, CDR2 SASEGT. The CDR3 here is CATKWGRTNYGYTF. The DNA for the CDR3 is TGTGCCACCAAATGGGGTCGCACTAACTATGGCTACACCTTC.

The CDR3 sequence is CSASGRRLAGTDTQYF. The CDR3, as DNA: TGCAGTGCTAGTGGGAGAAGACTAGCGGGCACAGATACGCAGTATTTT. The V and J genes are TRBV20-1 and TRBJ2-3, with 9 bases fitting TRBD2. The CDR3 runs 16 residues. Germline trimming cut 3 bases from V and 1 base from J; bases unmatched to any gene: 8. Germline CDR1 DFQATT, CDR2 SNEGSKA (reference sequence).

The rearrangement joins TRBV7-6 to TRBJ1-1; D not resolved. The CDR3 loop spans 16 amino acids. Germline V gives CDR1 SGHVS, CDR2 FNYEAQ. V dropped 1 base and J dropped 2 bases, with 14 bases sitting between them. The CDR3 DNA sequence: TGTGCCAGCAGCTTAGGTCAGTTAGTTTCCAACACTGAAGCTTTCTTT. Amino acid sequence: CASSLGQLVSNTEAFF.

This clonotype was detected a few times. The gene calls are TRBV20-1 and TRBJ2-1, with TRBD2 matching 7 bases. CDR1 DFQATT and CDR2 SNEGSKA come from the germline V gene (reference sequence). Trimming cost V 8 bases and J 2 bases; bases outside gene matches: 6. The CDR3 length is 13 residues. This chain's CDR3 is CSLPRETYNEQFF. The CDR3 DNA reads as TGCAGTCTCCCGCGGGAGACCTACAATGAGCAGTTCTTC.

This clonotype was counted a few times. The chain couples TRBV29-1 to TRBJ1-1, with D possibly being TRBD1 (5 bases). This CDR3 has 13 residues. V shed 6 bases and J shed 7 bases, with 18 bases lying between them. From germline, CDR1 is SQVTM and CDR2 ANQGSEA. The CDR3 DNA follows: TGCAGCGTCCAGTTTGGGGGGGACGGTGAAGCTTTCTTT. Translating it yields CSVQFGGDGEAFF.

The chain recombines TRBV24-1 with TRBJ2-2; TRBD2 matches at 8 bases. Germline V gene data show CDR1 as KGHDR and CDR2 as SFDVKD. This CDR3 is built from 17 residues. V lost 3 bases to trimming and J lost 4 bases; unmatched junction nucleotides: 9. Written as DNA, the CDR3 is TGTGCCACCAGTGATGCACTAGCGGAAAGGGCCACCGGGGAGCTGTTTTTT. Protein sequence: CATSDALAERATGELFF.

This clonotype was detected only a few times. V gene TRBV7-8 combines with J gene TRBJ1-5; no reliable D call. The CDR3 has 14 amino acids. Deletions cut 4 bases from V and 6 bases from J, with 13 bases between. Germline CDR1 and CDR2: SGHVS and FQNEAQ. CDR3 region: CASSSGPEGQPQHF. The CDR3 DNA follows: TGTGCCAGCAGCTCCGGCCCCGAGGGTCAGCCCCAGCATTTT.